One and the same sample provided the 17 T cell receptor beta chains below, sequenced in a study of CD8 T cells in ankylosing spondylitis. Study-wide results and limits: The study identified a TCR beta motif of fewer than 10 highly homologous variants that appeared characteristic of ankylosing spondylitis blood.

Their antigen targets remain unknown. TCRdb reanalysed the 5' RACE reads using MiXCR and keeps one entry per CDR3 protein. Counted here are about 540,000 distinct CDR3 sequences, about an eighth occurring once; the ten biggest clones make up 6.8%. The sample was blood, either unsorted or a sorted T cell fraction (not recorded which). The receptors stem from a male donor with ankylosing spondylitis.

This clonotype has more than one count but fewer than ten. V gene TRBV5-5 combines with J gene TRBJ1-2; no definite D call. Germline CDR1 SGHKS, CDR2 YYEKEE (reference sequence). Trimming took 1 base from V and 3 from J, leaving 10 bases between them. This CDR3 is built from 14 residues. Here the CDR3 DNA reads TGTGCCAGCAGCTTGTGGCAGACCCACTATGGCTACACCTTC. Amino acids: CASSLWQTHYGYTF.

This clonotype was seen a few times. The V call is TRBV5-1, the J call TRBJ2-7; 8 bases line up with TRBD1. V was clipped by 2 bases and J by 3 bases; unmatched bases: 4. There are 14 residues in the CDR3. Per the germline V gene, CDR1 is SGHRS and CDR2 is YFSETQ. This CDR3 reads CASSFIGQGYEQYV. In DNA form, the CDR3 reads TGCGCCAGCAGCTTTATAGGACAGGGCTACGAGCAGTACGTC.

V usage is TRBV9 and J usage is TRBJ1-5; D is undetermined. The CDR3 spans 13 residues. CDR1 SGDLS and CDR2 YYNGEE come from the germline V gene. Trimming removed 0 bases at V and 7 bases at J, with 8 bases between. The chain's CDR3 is CASSVDESQPQHF. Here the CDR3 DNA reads TGTGCCAGCAGCGTAGATGAGAGCCAGCCCCAGCATTTT.

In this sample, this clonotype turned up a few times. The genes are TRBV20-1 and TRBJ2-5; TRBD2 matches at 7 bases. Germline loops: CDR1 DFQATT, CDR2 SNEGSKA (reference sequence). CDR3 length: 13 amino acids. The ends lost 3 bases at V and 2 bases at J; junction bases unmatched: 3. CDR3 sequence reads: CSARASGQETQYF. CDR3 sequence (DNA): TGCAGTGCTAGGGCTAGCGGTCAAGAGACCCAGTACTTC.

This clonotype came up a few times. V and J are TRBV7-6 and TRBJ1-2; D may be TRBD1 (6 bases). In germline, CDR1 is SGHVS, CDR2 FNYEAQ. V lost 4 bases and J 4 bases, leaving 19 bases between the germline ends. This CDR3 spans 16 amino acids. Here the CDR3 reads CASSSLLAGGSYGYTF. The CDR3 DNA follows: TGTGCCAGCAGCTCTCTCTTAGCTGGGGGCTCCTATGGCTACACCTTC.

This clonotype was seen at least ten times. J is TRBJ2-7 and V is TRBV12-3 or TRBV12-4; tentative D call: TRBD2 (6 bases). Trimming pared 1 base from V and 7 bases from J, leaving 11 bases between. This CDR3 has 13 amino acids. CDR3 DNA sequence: TGTGCCAGCAGTTTAGGGGGGGTTGGGGAGCAGTACTTC. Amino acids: CASSLGGVGEQYF.

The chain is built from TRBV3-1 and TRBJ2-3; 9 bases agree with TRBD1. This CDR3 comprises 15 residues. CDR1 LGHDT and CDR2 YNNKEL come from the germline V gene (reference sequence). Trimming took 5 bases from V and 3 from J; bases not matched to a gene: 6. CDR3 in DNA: TGTGCCAGCAGCTACAGGGGGCGTCTTACAGATACGCAGTATTTT. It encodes CASSYRGRLTDTQYF.

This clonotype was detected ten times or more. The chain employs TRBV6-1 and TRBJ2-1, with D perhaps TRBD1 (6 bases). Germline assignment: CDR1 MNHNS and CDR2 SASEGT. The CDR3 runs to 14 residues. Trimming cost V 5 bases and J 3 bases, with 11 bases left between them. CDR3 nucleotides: TGTGCCAGCAGTACCAGGGGTCTCTACAATGAGCAGTTCTTC. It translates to CASSTRGLYNEQFF.

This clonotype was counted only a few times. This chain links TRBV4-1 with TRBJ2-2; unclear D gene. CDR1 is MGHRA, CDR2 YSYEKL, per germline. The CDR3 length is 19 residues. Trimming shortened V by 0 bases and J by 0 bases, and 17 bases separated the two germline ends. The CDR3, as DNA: TGCGCCAGCAGCCAAGATCCATGGGGTAGGCAGGCGAACACCGGGGAGCTGTTTTTT. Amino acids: CASSQDPWGRQANTGELFF.

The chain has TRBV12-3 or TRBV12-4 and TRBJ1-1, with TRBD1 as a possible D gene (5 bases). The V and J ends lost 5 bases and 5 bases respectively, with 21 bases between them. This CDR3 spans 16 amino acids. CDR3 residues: CASSEGQAGAGTEAFF. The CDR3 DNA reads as TGTGCCAGCAGTGAGGGTCAAGCGGGCGCAGGGACTGAAGCTTTCTTT.

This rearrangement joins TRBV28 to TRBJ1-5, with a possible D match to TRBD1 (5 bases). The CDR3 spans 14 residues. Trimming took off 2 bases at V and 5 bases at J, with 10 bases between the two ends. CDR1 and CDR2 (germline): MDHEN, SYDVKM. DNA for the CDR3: TGTGCCAGCAGTTTACAGGGATTGCATCAGCCCCAGCATTTT. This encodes CASSLQGLHQPQHF.

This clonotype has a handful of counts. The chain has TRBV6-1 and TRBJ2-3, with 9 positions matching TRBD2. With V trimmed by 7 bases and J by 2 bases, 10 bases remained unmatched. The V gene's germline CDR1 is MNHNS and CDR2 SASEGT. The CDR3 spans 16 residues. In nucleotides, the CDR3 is TGTGCCAGCACCAAAAGGCTAGCGGGGATCACAGATACGCAGTATTTT. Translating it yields CASTKRLAGITDTQYF.

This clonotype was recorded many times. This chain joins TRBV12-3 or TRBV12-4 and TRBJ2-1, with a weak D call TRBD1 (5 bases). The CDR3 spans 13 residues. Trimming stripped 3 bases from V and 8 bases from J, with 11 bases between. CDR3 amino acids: CASSFQTGDEQFF. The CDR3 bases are TGTGCCAGCAGTTTTCAAACAGGCGATGAGCAGTTCTTC.

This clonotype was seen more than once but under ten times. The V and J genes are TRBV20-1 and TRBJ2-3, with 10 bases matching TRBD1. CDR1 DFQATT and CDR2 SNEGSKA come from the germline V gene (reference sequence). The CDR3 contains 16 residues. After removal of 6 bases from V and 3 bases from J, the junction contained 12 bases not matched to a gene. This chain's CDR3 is CSAIAGDRGWTDTQYF. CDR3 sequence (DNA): TGCAGTGCAATAGCCGGGGACAGGGGTTGGACAGATACGCAGTATTTT.

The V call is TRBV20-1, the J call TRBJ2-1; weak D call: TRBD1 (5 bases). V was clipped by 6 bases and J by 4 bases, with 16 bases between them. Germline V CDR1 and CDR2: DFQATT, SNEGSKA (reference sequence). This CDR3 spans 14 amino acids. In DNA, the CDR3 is TGCAGTGCCGCTCCAGTGGGGCCTTACAATGAGCAGTTCTTC. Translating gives CSAAPVGPYNEQFF.

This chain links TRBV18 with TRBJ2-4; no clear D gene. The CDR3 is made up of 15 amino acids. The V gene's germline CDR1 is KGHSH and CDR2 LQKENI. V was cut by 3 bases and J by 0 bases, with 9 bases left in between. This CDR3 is CASSPYKLAKNIQYF. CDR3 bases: TGTGCCAGCTCACCCTACAAGCTAGCCAAAAACATTCAGTACTTC.

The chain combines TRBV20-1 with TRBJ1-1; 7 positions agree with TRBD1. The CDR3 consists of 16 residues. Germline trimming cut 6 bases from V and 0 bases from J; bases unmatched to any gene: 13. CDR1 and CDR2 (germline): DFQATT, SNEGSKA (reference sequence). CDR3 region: CSAGRQGDLMNTEAFF. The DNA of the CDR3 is TGCAGTGCCGGAAGACAGGGAGATTTGATGAACACTGAAGCTTTCTTT.